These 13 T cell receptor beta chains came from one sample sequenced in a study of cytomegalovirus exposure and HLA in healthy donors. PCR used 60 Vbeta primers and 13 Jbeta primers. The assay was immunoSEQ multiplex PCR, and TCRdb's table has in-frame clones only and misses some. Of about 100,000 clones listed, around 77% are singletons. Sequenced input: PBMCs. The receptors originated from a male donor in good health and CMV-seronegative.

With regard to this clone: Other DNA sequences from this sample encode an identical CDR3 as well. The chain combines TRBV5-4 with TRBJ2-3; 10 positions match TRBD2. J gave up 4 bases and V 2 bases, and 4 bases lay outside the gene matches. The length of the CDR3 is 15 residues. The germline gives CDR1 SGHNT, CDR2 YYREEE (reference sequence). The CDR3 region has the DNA TGTGCCAGCAGCTTAGCGGGAGGGCCCGCAGATACGCAGTATTTT. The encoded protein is CASSLAGGPADTQYF.

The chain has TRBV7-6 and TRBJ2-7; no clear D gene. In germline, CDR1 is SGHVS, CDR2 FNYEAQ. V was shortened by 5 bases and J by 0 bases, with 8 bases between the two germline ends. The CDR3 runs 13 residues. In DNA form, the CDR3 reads TGTGCCAGCAGCCGAGGCCCCTCCTACGAGCAGTACTTC. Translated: CASSRGPSYEQYF.

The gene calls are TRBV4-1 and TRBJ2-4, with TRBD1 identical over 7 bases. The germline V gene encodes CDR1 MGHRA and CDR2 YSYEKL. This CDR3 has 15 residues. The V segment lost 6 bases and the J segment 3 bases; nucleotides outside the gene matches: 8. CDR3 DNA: TGCGCCAGCAGTACTCCCGGGACAGACAAAAACATTCAGTACTTC. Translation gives CASSTPGTDKNIQYF.

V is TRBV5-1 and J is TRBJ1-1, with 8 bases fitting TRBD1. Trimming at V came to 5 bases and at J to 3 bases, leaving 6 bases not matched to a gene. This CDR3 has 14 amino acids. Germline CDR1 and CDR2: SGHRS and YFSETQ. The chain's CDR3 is CASRSSTGDTEAFF. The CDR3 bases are TGCGCCAGCAGGTCTTCGACAGGGGACACTGAAGCTTTCTTT.

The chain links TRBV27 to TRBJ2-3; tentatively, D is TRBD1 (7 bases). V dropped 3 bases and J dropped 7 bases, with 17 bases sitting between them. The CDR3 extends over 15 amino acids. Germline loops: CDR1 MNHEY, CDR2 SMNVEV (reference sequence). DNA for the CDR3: TGTGCCAGCAGTTTCTTAGGACAGGAGGGAAATACGCAGTATTTT. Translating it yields CASSFLGQEGNTQYF.

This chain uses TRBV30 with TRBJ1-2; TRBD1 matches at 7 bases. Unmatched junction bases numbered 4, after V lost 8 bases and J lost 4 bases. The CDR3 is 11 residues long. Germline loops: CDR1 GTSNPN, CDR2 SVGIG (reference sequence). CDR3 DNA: TGTGCCACGGGACAGTTCTATGGCTACACCTTC. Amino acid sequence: CATGQFYGYTF.

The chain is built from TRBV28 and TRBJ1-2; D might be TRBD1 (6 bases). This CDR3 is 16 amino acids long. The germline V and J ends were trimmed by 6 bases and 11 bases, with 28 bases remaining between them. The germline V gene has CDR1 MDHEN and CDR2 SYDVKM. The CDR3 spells CASSSLKIDRTDLYTF. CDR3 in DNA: TGTGCCAGCAGCTCCTTAAAAATTGACCGGACAGATTTATACACCTTC.

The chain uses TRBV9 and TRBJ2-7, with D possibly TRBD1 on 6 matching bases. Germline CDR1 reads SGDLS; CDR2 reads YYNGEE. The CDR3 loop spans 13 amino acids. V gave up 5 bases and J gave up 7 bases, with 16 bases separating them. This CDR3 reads CASSSTGQREQYF. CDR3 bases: TGTGCCAGCAGTAGTACAGGGCAAAGAGAGCAGTACTTC. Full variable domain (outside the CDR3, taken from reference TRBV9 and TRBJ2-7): DSGVTQTPKHLITATGQRVTLRCSPRSGDLSVYWYQQSLDQGLQFLIQYYNGEERAKGNILERFSAQQFPDLHSELNLSSLELGDSALYFCASSSTGQREQYFGPGTRLTVT.

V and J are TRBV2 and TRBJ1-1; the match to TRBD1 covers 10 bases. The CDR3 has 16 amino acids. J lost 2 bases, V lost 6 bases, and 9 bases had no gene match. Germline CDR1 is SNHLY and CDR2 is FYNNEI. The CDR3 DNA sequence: TGTGCCAGCAGGGCCAGGACAGGGGGGGGAAACACTGAAGCTTTCTTT. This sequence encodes CASRARTGGGNTEAFF.

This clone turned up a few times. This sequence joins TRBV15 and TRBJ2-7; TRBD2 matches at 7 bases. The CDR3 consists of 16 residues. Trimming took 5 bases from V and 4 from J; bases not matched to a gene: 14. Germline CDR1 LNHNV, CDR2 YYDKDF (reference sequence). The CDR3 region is CATSGGDARSAYEQYF. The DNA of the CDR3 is TGTGCCACCAGCGGGGGGGACGCCCGTTCGGCGTACGAGCAGTACTTC.

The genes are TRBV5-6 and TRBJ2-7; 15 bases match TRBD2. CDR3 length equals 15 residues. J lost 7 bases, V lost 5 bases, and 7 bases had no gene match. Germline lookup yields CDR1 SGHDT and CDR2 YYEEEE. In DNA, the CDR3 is TGTGCCAGCAGTCGGACTAGCGGGAGGGCCGGGGAGCAGTACTTC. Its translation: CASSRTSGRAGEQYF.

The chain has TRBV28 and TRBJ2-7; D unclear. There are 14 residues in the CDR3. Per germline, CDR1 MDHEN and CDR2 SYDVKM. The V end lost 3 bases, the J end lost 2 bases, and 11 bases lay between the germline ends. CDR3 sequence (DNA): TGTGCCAGCAGTTTGGGCCAGTCCCCCTACGAGCAGTACTTC. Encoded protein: CASSLGQSPYEQYF.

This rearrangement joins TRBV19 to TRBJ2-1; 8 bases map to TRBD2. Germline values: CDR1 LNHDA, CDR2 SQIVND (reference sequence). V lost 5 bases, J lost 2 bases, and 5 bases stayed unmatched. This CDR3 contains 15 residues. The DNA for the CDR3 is TGTGCCAGTAGTCTTAGGACTAGCCCCTACAATGAGCAGTTCTTC. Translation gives CASSLRTSPYNEQFF.